What follows are 20 T cell receptor beta chains derived from one specimen sequenced in a study of cytomegalovirus exposure and HLA in healthy donors. It was with 60 Vbeta and 13 Jbeta primers that the PCR ran. Using immunoSEQ multiplex PCR, the repertoire was profiled, and TCRdb retains in-frame clones only, with some absent. The sample has tens of thousands of clones, and its top ten clones hold 1.5% to 2%. Sequenced: PBMCs. These receptors all come from a woman aged 25 to 39 in good health and CMV-seronegative.

The CDR3 reads CASSLGVTTSGSDEQFF. The CDR3 bases are TGCGCCAGCAGCTTGGGCGTGACTACTAGCGGGAGTGATGAGCAGTTCTTC. The genes are TRBV5-1 and TRBJ2-1, with TRBD2 matching 11 bases. CDR1 is SGHRS and CDR2 is YFSETQ in the germline V gene. The CDR3 length is 17 residues. Losses at the gene ends were 0 bases for V and 8 bases for J; bases not matched to a gene: 10.

The chain recombines TRBV5-5 with TRBJ2-7, with TRBD1 matching over 8 bases. V trimming: 6 bases; J trimming: 3 bases; junction bases outside the gene matches: 5. CDR3 length: 13 residues. CDR1 is SGHKS and CDR2 is YYEKEE in the germline V gene (reference sequence). The CDR3 here is CASNTDRGYEQYF. CDR3 bases: TGTGCCAGCAACACCGACAGGGGCTACGAGCAGTACTTC.

The CDR3 nucleotides are TGTGCCAGCAGTGACCCCCGACTAGCGGGTGAGCAGTACTTC. This translates into CASSDPRLAGEQYF. The chain carries TRBV6-4 and TRBJ2-7; 10 nucleotides match TRBD2. V shed 2 bases and J 7 bases; nucleotides not matched to a gene: 5. Germline CDR1 is MRHNA and CDR2 is SNTAGT. The CDR3 contains 14 residues.

Comment on this clone: One end of the junction does not line up with germline, which may come from a read error. This chain joins TRBV6-5 and TRBJ2-3; 8 nucleotides align to TRBD1. Germline V gene data show CDR1 as MNHEY and CDR2 as SVGAGI. The CDR3 consists of 13 residues. In nucleotides, the CDR3 is TGTGCCAGCAGTTACCAGGGGACAGGTACGCAGTATTTT. It codes for CASSYQGTGTQYF.

With regard to this clone: The conserved closing phenylalanine or tryptophan is absent in this CDR3, likely reflecting a read error. No DNA is shown, since the ends of the CDR3 on it are uncertain; the CDR3 is the one TCRdb lists. The chain couples TRBV23-1 to TRBJ2-7; the table gives TRBD2 as D, unverified against the DNA. TRBV23-1 is flagged as an ORF with uncertain function. The CDR3 length is 10 residues, termini included. This CDR3 is CASSQSTGTI.

The gene calls are TRBV6-4 and TRBJ2-6; 9 bases align to TRBD1. The J segment lost 3 bases and the V segment lost 4 bases, leaving 1 base of the junction unmatched. The CDR3 loop spans 15 amino acids. Germline CDR1 reads MRHNA; CDR2 reads SNTAGT. The CDR3 here is CASSGTGDGANVLTF. The CDR3 coding sequence is TGTGCCAGCAGTGGGACAGGGGATGGGGCCAACGTCCTGACTTTC.

The chain is built from TRBV7-9 and TRBJ1-2; no clear D. The CDR3 covers 16 residues. CDR1 is SEHNR and CDR2 is FQNEAQ in the germline V gene (reference sequence). V lost 5 bases and J 5 bases, leaving 21 bases between the germline ends. The CDR3 here is CASSRDRGQSTYGYTF. CDR3 nucleotide sequence: TGTGCCAGCAGCCGAGACCGAGGGCAGAGTACTTATGGCTACACCTTC.

V is TRBV18 and J is TRBJ2-5, with 10 bases aligning to TRBD2. CDR3 length: 16 amino acids. With V trimmed by 5 bases and J by 2 bases, 8 bases remained unmatched. Per germline, CDR1 KGHSH and CDR2 LQKENI. CDR3: CASSVSGRALQETQYF. CDR3 coding DNA: TGTGCCAGCTCAGTGAGCGGGAGGGCTCTACAAGAGACCCAGTACTTC.

The chain couples TRBV2 to TRBJ2-7; 10 positions match TRBD1. Germline V gives CDR1 SNHLY, CDR2 FYNNEI. The length of the CDR3 is 13 residues. With V trimmed by 4 bases and J by 3 bases, 0 bases remained unmatched. The CDR3 nucleotides read TGTGCCAGCAGTGGGACAGGGGGCTACGAGCAGTACTTC. This gives the protein CASSGTGGYEQYF.

The chain is built from TRBV4-1 and TRBJ1-1; D call uncertain. V lost 4 bases, J lost 8 bases, and 11 bases lay in between. CDR1 MGHRA and CDR2 YSYEKL come from the germline V gene. This CDR3 is built from 12 residues. Here the CDR3 reads CASSLPGREAFF. In nucleotides, the CDR3 is TGCGCCAGCAGCCTTCCAGGCAGGGAAGCTTTCTTT.

The chain uses TRBV25-1 and TRBJ2-7, with a weak D call TRBD1 (5 bases). Trimming took 3 bases from V and 4 from J, leaving 13 bases between them. CDR1 is MGHDK and CDR2 is SYGVNS in the germline V gene. This CDR3 region has 14 residues. The CDR3 region is CASSDRVGSYEQYF. The CDR3 nucleotides are TGTGCCAGCAGTGACAGGGTGGGTTCTTACGAGCAGTACTTC.

V and J are TRBV4-1 and TRBJ1-2; D perhaps matches TRBD1 (6 bases). The CDR3 is 15 residues long. V gave up 0 bases and J gave up 6 bases, with 14 bases separating them. Germline V gene lookup returns CDR1 MGHRA and CDR2 YSYEKL. CDR3 sequence (DNA): TGCGCCAGCAGCCAAGATAACAGGGTCTGGCATGGCTACACCTTC. It encodes CASSQDNRVWHGYTF.

This chain joins TRBV19 and TRBJ2-7; 10 positions match TRBD1. V was pared by 7 bases and J by 2 bases, with 8 bases of the junction left unmatched. CDR3 length: 15 amino acids. Germline values: CDR1 LNHDA, CDR2 SQIVND (reference sequence). In DNA, the CDR3 is TGTGCCAGTACCCCCCGGGGACAGGGGCCCTACGAGCAGTACTTC. This codes for CASTPRGQGPYEQYF. The full variable domain, completed using reference TRBV19 and TRBJ2-7, is DGGITQSPKYLFRKEGQNVTLSCEQNLNHDAMYWYRQDPGQGLRLIYYSQIVNDFQKGDIAEGYSVSREKKESFPLTVTSAQKNPTAFYLCASTPRGQGPYEQYFGPGTRLTVT.

This chain links TRBV29-1 with TRBJ2-7, with TRBD1 identical over 8 bases. The V gene end was trimmed by 7 bases and the J gene end by 3 bases; junction bases not matched to a gene: 8. CDR3 length: 13 residues. Per the germline V gene, CDR1 is SQVTM and CDR2 is ANQGSEA. The CDR3: CSAQGAHDYEQYF. CDR3 coding DNA: TGCAGCGCGCAGGGGGCCCACGACTACGAGCAGTACTTC.

The chain uses TRBV9 and TRBJ2-7, with a tentative D call TRBD1 (6 bases). CDR3 length equals 14 residues. Germline loops: CDR1 SGDLS, CDR2 YYNGEE. V lost 4 bases and J 2 bases, leaving 13 bases between the germline ends. The CDR3 DNA reads as TGTGCCAGCAGCCCCAGGGGCAGCGCCTACGAGCAGTACTTC. Translation: CASSPRGSAYEQYF.

The chain uses TRBV14 and TRBJ2-1; 9 bases are a match to TRBD2. Germline values: CDR1 SGHDN, CDR2 FVKESK. With V trimmed by 2 bases and J by 7 bases, 9 bases remained unmatched. This CDR3 spans 16 amino acids. CDR3 bases: TGTGCCAGCAGCCAAATGCAGGCTAGCGGGGAGAATGAGCAGTTCTTC. This translates into CASSQMQASGENEQFF.

The chain links TRBV14 to TRBJ2-2, with 11 bases fitting TRBD2. The length of the CDR3 is 17 residues. V lost 1 base to trimming and J lost 4 bases; unmatched junction nucleotides: 5. Per germline, CDR1 SGHDN and CDR2 FVKESK. CDR3: CASSQVLAGDITGELFF. The CDR3 DNA reads TGTGCCAGCAGCCAAGTACTAGCGGGAGATATCACCGGGGAGCTGTTTTTT.

The V gene is TRBV6-6, the J gene TRBJ2-1; tentatively, D is TRBD2 (6 bases). The V gene lost 7 bases and the J gene lost 2 bases, with 12 bases spanning the gap. There are 14 residues in the CDR3. Germline CDR1 MNHNY, CDR2 SVGAGI (reference sequence). The CDR3 bases are TGTGCCAGCACCGGGAGCCCTCCCTACAATGAGCAGTTCTTC. It encodes CASTGSPPYNEQFF.

J is TRBJ2-7 and V is TRBV4-1; 7 bases are a match to TRBD1. CDR1 and CDR2 from the germline V gene are MGHRA and YSYEKL. The CDR3 length is 15 residues. V gave up 3 bases and J gave up 6 bases; unmatched junction bases: 11. The CDR3 loop reads CASSQRGTVYSEQYF. The CDR3 DNA is TGCGCCAGCAGCCAGAGGGGGACAGTTTACTCCGAGCAGTACTTC.

The CDR3 DNA reads as TGTGCCAGCAGTGACTACGGGGGGGGAAGCTACGAGCAGTACTTC. The encoded protein is CASSDYGGGSYEQYF. The rearrangement links TRBV2 to TRBJ2-7; TRBD2 aligns across 8 bases. Per germline, CDR1 SNHLY and CDR2 FYNNEI. The CDR3 extends over 15 amino acids. J was trimmed by 3 bases and V by 3 bases; bases with no gene match: 7.